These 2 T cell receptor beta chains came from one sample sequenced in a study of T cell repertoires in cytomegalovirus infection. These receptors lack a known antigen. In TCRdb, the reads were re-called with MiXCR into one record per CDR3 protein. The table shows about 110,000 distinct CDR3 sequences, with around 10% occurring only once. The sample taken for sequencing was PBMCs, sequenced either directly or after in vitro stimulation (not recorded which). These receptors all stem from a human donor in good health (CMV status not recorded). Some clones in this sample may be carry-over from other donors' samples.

Written as DNA, the CDR3 is TGTGCCAGCAGCTTTTCCGCCGGGCAAGAGACCCAGTACTTC. This encodes CASSFSAGQETQYF. The rearrangement links TRBV7-9 to TRBJ2-5; the D is unclear. This CDR3 contains 14 residues. Germline V CDR1 and CDR2: SEHNR, FQNEAQ (reference sequence). Trimming left V 3 bases short and J 2 bases short, with 10 bases between.

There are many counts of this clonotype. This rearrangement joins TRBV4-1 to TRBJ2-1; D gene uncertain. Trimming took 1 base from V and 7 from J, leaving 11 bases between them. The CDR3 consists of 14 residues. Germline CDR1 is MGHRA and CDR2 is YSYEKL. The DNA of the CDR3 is TGCGCCAGCAGCCAAGCCCGGCTGGGGAATGAGCAGTTCTTC. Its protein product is CASSQARLGNEQFF.